Presented here are 10 T cell receptor beta chains from one specimen sequenced in a study of blood T cell repertoires in COVID-19. Generated by immunoSEQ multiplex PCR, the TCRdb table keeps only in-frame clones and is missing some. In the table there are over 55,000 clones, approximately 87% of which are singletons. The sequenced sample consisted of peripheral blood. The receptors here all came from a man in his forties or fifties with active COVID-19.

The rearrangement uses TRBV29-1 and TRBJ1-3; D is undetermined. The ends were cut back, 4 bases at V and 0 bases at J, with 4 bases in the middle. CDR3 size: 12 residues. Germline values: CDR1 SQVTM, CDR2 ANQGSEA. The CDR3 protein is CSVVYSGNTIYF. CDR3 sequence (DNA): TGCAGCGTTGTATACTCTGGAAACACCATATATTTT.

The chain employs TRBV2 and TRBJ1-5, with TRBD1 identical over 8 bases. After removal of 4 bases from V and 6 bases from J, the junction contained 8 bases not matched to a gene. The germline CDR1 and CDR2 sequences are SNHLY and FYNNEI. The CDR3 covers 15 residues. CDR3 residues: CASSVSRGLGQPQHF. The DNA for the CDR3 is TGTGCCAGCAGTGTTTCCAGGGGGCTCGGTCAGCCCCAGCATTTT. Combining the CDR3 with reference TRBV2 and TRBJ1-5 gives the whole variable domain EPEVTQTPSHQVTQMGQEVILRCVPISNHLYFYWYRQILGQKVEFLVSFYNNEISEKSEIFDDQFSVERPDGSNFTLKIRSTKLEDSAMYFCASSVSRGLGQPQHFGDGTRLSIL.

The V gene is TRBV5-6, the J gene TRBJ2-7, with TRBD1 matching over 11 bases. V shed 6 bases and J 2 bases; nucleotides not matched to a gene: 7. Germline assignment: CDR1 SGHDT and CDR2 YYEEEE. CDR3 length equals 15 residues. DNA of the CDR3: TGTGCCAGCACCCCTTGGGACAGGGGGACCTACGAGCAGTACTTC. Translated: CASTPWDRGTYEQYF.

J is TRBJ2-4 and V is TRBV28, with D possibly TRBD1 on 5 matching bases. This CDR3 is 11 amino acids long. CDR1 is MDHEN and CDR2 is SYDVKM in the germline V gene. With 7 bases removed from V and 8 bases from J, the gap between germline ends came to 9 bases. The CDR3 loop reads CASKGWDIQYF. The CDR3 region has the DNA TGTGCCAGCAAGGGGTGGGACATTCAGTACTTC.

The rearrangement links TRBV19 to TRBJ1-5; 9 bases match TRBD1. The CDR3 extends over 15 amino acids. V lost 10 bases, J lost 1 base, and 8 bases stayed unmatched. Germline CDR1 LNHDA, CDR2 SQIVND (reference sequence). The CDR3 region has the DNA TGTGCCACCAAGAGGGGACAGGGAAGCAATCAGCCCCAGCATTTT. Translated: CATKRGQGSNQPQHF.

The gene calls are TRBV5-1 and TRBJ2-5; 9 bases line up with TRBD2. The CDR3 consists of 15 residues. V lost 0 bases to trimming and J lost 3 bases; unmatched junction nucleotides: 3. CDR1 and CDR2 (germline): SGHRS, YFSETQ. Here the CDR3 DNA reads TGCGCCAGCAGCTTGGTTAGCGGGAGTAAAGAGACCCAGTACTTC. This sequence encodes CASSLVSGSKETQYF.

The chain has TRBV14 and TRBJ2-7; no definite D call. This CDR3 spans 13 amino acids. V lost 5 bases and J lost 6, with 14 bases in between. Per germline, CDR1 SGHDN and CDR2 FVKESK. The CDR3 nucleotides are TGTGCCAGCAGCTTTTCCGGTTTTAGCGAGCAGTACTTC. Translated, it gives CASSFSGFSEQYF.

The chain couples TRBV4-2 to TRBJ2-6; 7 nucleotides line up with TRBD2. Germline CDR1 and CDR2: LGHNA and YNFKEQ. The trim removed 6 bases at V and 1 base at J, leaving 3 bases unmatched. The CDR3 runs 15 residues. CDR3 sequence (DNA): TGTGCCAGCAGTCCAGCGGGGTCTGGGGCCAACGTCCTGACTTTC. Its protein product is CASSPAGSGANVLTF.

V and J are TRBV19 and TRBJ2-1, with 7 bases lining up with TRBD2. The ends lost 7 bases at V and 6 bases at J; junction bases unmatched: 6. The CDR3 consists of 13 residues. Germline-derived CDR1 and CDR2 are LNHDA and SQIVND (reference sequence). The CDR3 here is CASKSGGANEQFF. In DNA, the CDR3 is TGTGCCAGTAAGTCGGGGGGTGCCAATGAGCAGTTCTTC.

The chain combines TRBV19 with TRBJ2-1; 8 bases align to TRBD2. V was pared by 4 bases and J by 4 bases, with 3 bases of the junction left unmatched. Per the germline V gene, CDR1 is LNHDA and CDR2 is SQIVND (reference sequence). The CDR3 runs to 14 residues. The CDR3 region has the DNA TGTGCCAGTAGTACCGGGGGGGGGTACAATGAGCAGTTCTTC. Its translation: CASSTGGGYNEQFF.